Sequencing of this T cell receptor beta chain was carried out in a study of T cells in Graves' hyperthyroidism and ophthalmopathy. General observations from the study: Most clonotypes that expanded in the thyroid above 0.001 also showed up in blood.

The TCR beta CDR3 regions underwent amplification using RNA transcripts as the source. HTBI primers were employed in a first-round RT-PCR of the TCR CDR3. TCRdb fed the multiplex PCR reads into MiXCR, producing one record per CDR3 protein. The sample includes around 620,000 distinct CDR3 sequences, under 60% of them seen just once. The CDR3 loop spans 14 amino acids. Per germline, CDR1 SSHAT and CDR2 FNYEAQ (reference sequence). For this clonotype: Its antigen is unidentified. The junction and the germline gene differ at one end; a read error may be behind it.

This clonotype originated in an adult woman with Graves' disease, either hyperthyroidism or ophthalmopathy (not recorded which). The V gene is TRBV7-7, the J gene TRBJ2-5, with a possible D match to TRBD1 (7 bases). The source material was peripheral blood or thyroid tissue (not recorded which). The CDR3 DNA sequence: TGTGCTAGCAGCCACCTGACAGGGAGGGAGACCCAGTACTTC. Protein product: CASSHLTGRETQYF.